One sample yielded the 27 T cell receptor beta chains listed below, sequenced in a study of CD8+CD57+ T cells in acquired aplastic anemia. Genomic DNA, the template, was used for profiling of the TCR beta VDJ and CDR3. Each CDR3 protein gets one entry after TCRdb re-called the reads with MiXCR. This table has about 180,000 distinct CDR3 sequences, 35% to 50% appearing once. The specimen was sorted CD4+, CD8+, or CD8+CD57+ T cells (not recorded which) from PBMCs. Receptor source: a human donor in good health.

This clonotype has only a few counts. The CDR3 region has the DNA TGTGCCAGCAGCTTAGATGGACCTCTCTACGAGCAGTACTTC. Translated: CASSLDGPLYEQYF. The chain has TRBV7-2 and TRBJ2-7; no clear D gene. Germline assignment: CDR1 SGHTA and CDR2 FQGNSA. Between the trimmed V and J ends, which lost 1 base and 3 bases, there was a span of 10 bases. The CDR3 is made up of 14 amino acids. The full variable domain, its missing parts supplied by reference TRBV7-2 and TRBJ2-7, is GAGVSQSPSNKVTEKGKDVELRCDPISGHTALYWYRQSLGQGLEFLIYFQGNSAPDKSGLPSDRFSAERTGGSVSTLTIQRTQQEDSAVYLCASSLDGPLYEQYFGPGTRLTVT.

The chain employs TRBV11-2 and TRBJ1-2; D is possibly TRBD1 (6 bases). Germline CDR1 is SGHAT and CDR2 is FQNNGV. Trimming pared 5 bases from V and 8 bases from J, leaving 15 bases between. This CDR3 comprises 13 residues. CDR3 sequence reads: CASSTDRTRGYTF. The CDR3 DNA follows: TGTGCCAGCAGCACCGACAGGACTCGCGGCTACACCTTC.

This clonotype came up many times. J is TRBJ1-2 and V is TRBV7-2; D is undetermined. Germline-derived CDR1 and CDR2 are SGHTA and FQGNSA. Trimming took off 0 bases at V and 1 base at J, with 6 bases between the two ends. The CDR3 has 14 residues. Here the CDR3 reads CASSLADGNYGYTF. CDR3 nucleotides: TGTGCCAGCAGCTTAGCGGACGGTAACTATGGCTACACCTTC.

Of note for this clonotype: One end of the junction is discordant with germline, which a read error may explain. The rearrangement links TRBV7-1 to TRBJ2-5; TRBD2 agrees at 8 bases. TRBV7-1 is assigned to the ORF class and has an uncertain function. The CDR3 spans 14 residues. The CDR3 DNA follows: TGTGCTAGCAGCTCCGCGGGAGGTCTTGAGACCCAGTACTTC. It is translated as CASSSAGGLETQYF.

This clonotype was seen repeatedly, ten times or more. The chain is built from TRBV19 and TRBJ2-5, with 7 bases aligning to TRBD1. CDR1 is LNHDA and CDR2 is SQIVND in the germline V gene (reference sequence). V shed 4 bases and J 1 base; nucleotides not matched to a gene: 0. This CDR3 contains 13 residues. This CDR3 is CASSRDSQETQYF. In DNA form, the CDR3 reads TGTGCCAGTAGTAGGGACAGCCAAGAGACCCAGTACTTC.

A note on this clonotype: No conserved phenylalanine or tryptophan is present at the end of the CDR3, so a read error is the likely explanation. The chain has TRBV2 and TRBJ1-6, with 10 bases aligning to TRBD1. The CDR3 sequence is 14 residues long. Germline CDR1 SNHLY, CDR2 FYNNEI. Trimming cost V 8 bases and J 7 bases; bases outside gene matches: 5. CDR3 protein: CASFRDRGNSPLHL. DNA for the CDR3: TGTGCCAGCTTCCGGGACAGGGGAAATTCACCCCTCCACCTT.

This clonotype has only one observation. J is TRBJ2-4 and V is TRBV5-1, with D perhaps TRBD2 (6 bases). The CDR3 loop spans 16 amino acids. Germline CDR1 and CDR2: SGHRS and YFSETQ. Trimming cost V 4 bases and J 0 bases, with 14 bases left between them. The CDR3, as DNA: TGCGCCAGCAGCGAGGGACTGTCACTAGCCAAAAACATTCAGTACTTC. Protein: CASSEGLSLAKNIQYF. Full variable domain (outside the CDR3, taken from reference TRBV5-1 and TRBJ2-4): KAGVTQTPRYLIKTRGQQVTLSCSPISGHRSVSWYQQTPGQGLQFLFEYFSETQRNKGNFPGRFSGRQFSNSRSEMNVSTLELGDSALYLCASSEGLSLAKNIQYFGAGTRLSVL.

The rearrangement joins TRBV5-5 to TRBJ1-2, with D maybe TRBD1 (6 bases). CDR3 length: 12 amino acids. Per germline, CDR1 SGHKS and CDR2 YYEKEE (reference sequence). The V gene lost 0 bases and the J gene lost 8 bases, with 8 bases spanning the gap. CDR3 DNA: TGTGCCAGCAGCTTGGGTACAGGGGGCTACACCTTC. Its protein product is CASSLGTGGYTF.

For this clonotype: The junction departs from germline at one end; a sequencing error may be responsible. The J gene is TRBJ2-3, the V gene TRBV9; the D gene is possibly TRBD2 (5 bases). There are 16 residues in the CDR3. Germline values: CDR1 SGDLS, CDR2 YYNGEE. This CDR3 is CACSVEGNPRTDTQYF. Here the CDR3 DNA reads TGTGCCTGCAGCGTAGAGGGAAACCCGCGCACAGATACGCAGTATTTT.

The V call is TRBV5-6, the J call TRBJ2-3; tentative D call: TRBD1 (5 bases). The germline CDR1 and CDR2 sequences are SGHDT and YYEEEE. This CDR3 region has 15 residues. Trimming took 4 bases from V and 2 from J, leaving 14 bases between them. CDR3: CASSTKTEPTDTQYF. The CDR3 coding sequence is TGTGCCAGCAGCACGAAGACAGAACCCACAGATACGCAGTATTTT.

The rearrangement uses TRBV20-1 and TRBJ1-5; weak D call: TRBD1 (6 bases). Germline CDR1 reads DFQATT; CDR2 reads SNEGSKA (reference sequence). The V end was cut by 5 bases, the J end by 6 bases, with 14 bases between. The CDR3 consists of 13 residues. The CDR3 bases are TGCAGTGCTCTGCAGGGGTTGGGTCAGCCCCAGCATTTT. It yields the protein CSALQGLGQPQHF.

This clonotype appeared a few times. The V and J genes are TRBV25-1 and TRBJ1-4, with 8 bases that match TRBD1. This CDR3 is built from 15 residues. The ends lost 2 bases at V and 7 bases at J; junction bases unmatched: 6. The germline V gene encodes CDR1 MGHDK and CDR2 SYGVNS. In DNA, the CDR3 is TGTGCCAGCAGTGAAGGGACAGGCTTAGGTGAAAAACTGTTTTTT. This codes for CASSEGTGLGEKLFF.

The chain recombines TRBV6-2 or TRBV6-3 with TRBJ2-3; 7 bases align to TRBD2. After removal of 2 bases from V and 4 bases from J, the junction contained 9 bases not matched to a gene. Germline CDR1 is MNHEY and CDR2 is SVGEGT. The CDR3 length is 16 residues. Written as DNA, the CDR3 is TGTGCCAGCAGTTACCGGGACTATATCAGCCCAGATACGCAGTATTTT. It yields the protein CASSYRDYISPDTQYF.

This clonotype was counted at least ten times. The genes are TRBV12-3 or TRBV12-4 and TRBJ2-2, with D maybe TRBD1 (5 bases). This CDR3 is built from 13 residues. Trimming pared 11 bases from V and 0 bases from J, leaving 10 bases between. CDR3 sequence: CAVGDANTGELFF. The CDR3 region has the DNA TGTGCCGTAGGGGATGCGAACACCGGGGAGCTGTTTTTT.

This clonotype was picked up many times. The genes are TRBV7-3 and TRBJ2-3, with a tentative D call TRBD1 (6 bases). The CDR3 contains 15 residues. Looked up from germline, CDR1 is SGHTA and CDR2 is FQGTGA. Trimming removed 2 bases from V and 6 bases from J, with 15 bases in between. The CDR3 is CASSLASRGPDTQYF. In nucleotides, the CDR3 is TGTGCCAGCAGCTTAGCGAGCAGGGGCCCGGATACGCAGTATTTT.

The chain uses TRBV20-1 and TRBJ2-3, with TRBD2 identical over 9 bases. Trimming removed 3 bases from V and 3 bases from J; junction bases left unmatched: 7. This CDR3 comprises 15 residues. Germline CDR1 reads DFQATT; CDR2 reads SNEGSKA (reference sequence). The CDR3 DNA reads TGCAGTGCTAGGAGTGGTAGCGGGAGTACAGATACGCAGTATTTT. It encodes CSARSGSGSTDTQYF.

This clonotype was observed at least ten times. J is TRBJ2-7 and V is TRBV7-2; D possibly corresponds to TRBD1 (5 bases). This CDR3 is 13 amino acids long. V shed 5 bases and J shed 7 bases, with 15 bases lying between them. Germline loops: CDR1 SGHTA, CDR2 FQGNSA. CDR3 protein: CASSPMTDREQYF. CDR3 nucleotide sequence: TGTGCCAGCAGCCCCATGACAGATCGGGAGCAGTACTTC. Drawing the rest from reference TRBV7-2 and TRBJ2-7, the complete variable domain is GAGVSQSPSNKVTEKGKDVELRCDPISGHTALYWYRQSLGQGLEFLIYFQGNSAPDKSGLPSDRFSAERTGGSVSTLTIQRTQQEDSAVYLCASSPMTDREQYFGPGTRLTVT.

This clonotype was counted a few times. The chain carries TRBV10-3 and TRBJ1-1; D is unclear. The CDR3 consists of 15 residues. CDR1 and CDR2 from the germline V gene are ENHRY and SYGVKD. V dropped 0 bases and J dropped 1 base, with 9 bases sitting between them. The CDR3 DNA is TGTGCCATCAGTGAGTCCCAGGCAACGAACACTGAAGCTTTCTTT. It specifies CAISESQATNTEAFF.

Of note for this clonotype: One end of the junction does not line up with germline, which may come from a read error. The chain links TRBV20-1 to TRBJ1-2, with a weak D call TRBD1 (6 bases). Germline CDR1 is DFQATT and CDR2 is SNEGSKA (reference sequence). The CDR3 has 8 residues. CDR3 sequence reads: CSASHRVF. The CDR3, as DNA: TGCAGTGCTAGTCACAGGGTCTTC.

In this sample, this clonotype turned up many times. The chain has TRBV11-3 and TRBJ2-7, with unresolved D. V was trimmed by 0 bases and J by 8 bases, leaving 8 bases between them. There are 12 residues in the CDR3. Germline loops: CDR1 SGHNT, CDR2 YENEEA. Written as DNA, the CDR3 is TGTGCCAGCAGCTTAGAGGTTCATAAGCAGTACTTC. Amino acids: CASSLEVHKQYF.

This clonotype was picked up many times. CDR3 DNA sequence: TGTGCCAGCAGCCCTCGGACAGTTCGGAACACTGAAGCTTTCTTT. This gives the protein CASSPRTVRNTEAFF. The chain links TRBV6-1 to TRBJ1-1; D might be TRBD1 (6 bases). V lost 6 bases to trimming and J lost 1 base, with 15 bases between them. Germline CDR1 MNHNS, CDR2 SASEGT. CDR3 size: 15 residues.

This chain links TRBV10-3 with TRBJ1-2; D possibly corresponds to TRBD1 (6 bases). CDR1 ENHRY and CDR2 SYGVKD come from the germline V gene. The V gene lost 10 bases and the J gene lost 2 bases, with 11 bases spanning the gap. The CDR3 totals 12 residues. CDR3 in amino acids: CATAGTNYGYTF. CDR3 DNA sequence: TGTGCCACGGCCGGGACAAACTATGGCTACACCTTC.

This clonotype was seen a handful of times. A much larger clone differs by one base, so this may be a read error. The gene calls are TRBV6-6 and TRBJ1-1; possibly TRBD1 for D (5 bases). V was cut by 1 base and J by 6 bases, with 6 bases left in between. CDR3 length: 12 amino acids. CDR1 MNHNY and CDR2 SVGAGI come from the germline V gene (reference sequence). Here the CDR3 DNA reads TGTGCCAGCAGTTACTTGACAGCTGAAGCTTTCTTT. It specifies CASSYLTAEAFF.

This clonotype was picked up many times. The chain carries TRBV12-3 or TRBV12-4 and TRBJ2-1, with D maybe TRBD1 (6 bases). The CDR3 is made up of 13 amino acids. Between the trimmed V and J ends, which lost 4 bases and 7 bases, there was a span of 11 bases. The CDR3 sequence: CASSSHQGNEQFF. The CDR3 DNA is TGTGCCAGCAGTTCCCATCAGGGGAATGAGCAGTTCTTC.

This clonotype was seen many times. The rearrangement links TRBV6-5 to TRBJ2-3; D might be TRBD2 (5 bases). V was pared by 0 bases and J by 0 bases, with 7 bases between. CDR1 MNHEY and CDR2 SVGAGI come from the germline V gene. The CDR3 covers 15 residues. The CDR3 protein is CASSYSGGSTDTQYF. CDR3 nucleotide sequence: TGTGCCAGCAGTTACTCTGGCGGGAGCACAGATACGCAGTATTTT.

Only a few counts were recorded for this clonotype. CDR3 DNA sequence: TGTGCCAGCAGTTTAGCCGCCCGGGAGCGAAACTATGGCTACACCTTC. This encodes CASSLAARERNYGYTF. This chain uses TRBV28 with TRBJ1-2, with D unresolved. Germline assignment: CDR1 MDHEN and CDR2 SYDVKM. The CDR3 contains 16 residues. V was clipped by 2 bases and J by 2 bases, with 15 bases between them.

The V call is TRBV29-1, the J call TRBJ2-7; D is possibly TRBD1 (5 bases). The germline V gene encodes CDR1 SQVTM and CDR2 ANQGSEA. V was cut by 5 bases and J by 1 base, with 12 bases left in between. The CDR3 length is 13 residues. The CDR3 bases are TGCAGCGTTCAAGGGGCAACGTCCTACGAGCAGTACTTC. This gives the protein CSVQGATSYEQYF.